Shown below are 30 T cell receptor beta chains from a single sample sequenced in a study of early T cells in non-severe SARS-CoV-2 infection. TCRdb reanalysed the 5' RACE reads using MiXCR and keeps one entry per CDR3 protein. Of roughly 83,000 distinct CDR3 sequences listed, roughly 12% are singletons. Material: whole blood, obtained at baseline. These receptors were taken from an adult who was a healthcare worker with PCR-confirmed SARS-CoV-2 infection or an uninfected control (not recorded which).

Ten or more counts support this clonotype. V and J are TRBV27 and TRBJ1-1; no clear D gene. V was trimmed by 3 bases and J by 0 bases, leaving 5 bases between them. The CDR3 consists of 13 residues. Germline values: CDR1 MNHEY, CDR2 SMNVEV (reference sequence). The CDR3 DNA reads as TGTGCCAGCAGTTTCCGCATGAACACTGAAGCTTTCTTT. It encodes CASSFRMNTEAFF.

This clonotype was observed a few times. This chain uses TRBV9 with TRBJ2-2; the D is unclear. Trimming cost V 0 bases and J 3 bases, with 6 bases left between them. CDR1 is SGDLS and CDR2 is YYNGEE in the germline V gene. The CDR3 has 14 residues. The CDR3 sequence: CASSVETYTGELFF. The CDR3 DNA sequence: TGTGCCAGCAGCGTAGAGACTTACACCGGGGAGCTGTTTTTT.

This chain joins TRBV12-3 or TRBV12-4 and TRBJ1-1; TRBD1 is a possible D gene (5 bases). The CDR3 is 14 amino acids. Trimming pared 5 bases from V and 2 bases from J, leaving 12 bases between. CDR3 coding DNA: TGTGCCAGCAGTCCTAGGGGTCCCAACACTGAAGCTTTCTTT. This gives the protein CASSPRGPNTEAFF.

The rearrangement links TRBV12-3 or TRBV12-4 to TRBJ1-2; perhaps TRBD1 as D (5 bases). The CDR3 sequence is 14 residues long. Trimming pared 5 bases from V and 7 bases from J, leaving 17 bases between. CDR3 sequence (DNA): TGTGCCAGCAGTACCCCCCGGGACGAGGGTGGCTACACCTTC. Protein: CASSTPRDEGGYTF.

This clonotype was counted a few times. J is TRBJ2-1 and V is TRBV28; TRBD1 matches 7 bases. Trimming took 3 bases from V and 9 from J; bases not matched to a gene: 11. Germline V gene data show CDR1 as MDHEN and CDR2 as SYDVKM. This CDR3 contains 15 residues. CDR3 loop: CASSLRGPGGSEQFF. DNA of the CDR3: TGTGCCAGCAGTTTGCGTGGGCCAGGGGGATCTGAGCAGTTCTTC.

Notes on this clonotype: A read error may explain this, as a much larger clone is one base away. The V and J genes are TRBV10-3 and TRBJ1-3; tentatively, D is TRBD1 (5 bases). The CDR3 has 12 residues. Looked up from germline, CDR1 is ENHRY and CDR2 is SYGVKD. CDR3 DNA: TGTGCCATCATGGGACCTGGAGACACCATATATTTT. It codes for CAIMGPGDTIYF.

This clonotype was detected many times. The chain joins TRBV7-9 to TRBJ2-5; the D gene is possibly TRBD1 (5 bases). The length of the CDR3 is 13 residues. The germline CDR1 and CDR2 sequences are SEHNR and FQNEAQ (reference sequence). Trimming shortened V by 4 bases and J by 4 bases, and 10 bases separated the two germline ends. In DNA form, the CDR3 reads TGTGCCAGCAGCTCCCCAGGGCGAGAGACCCAGTACTTC. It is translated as CASSSPGRETQYF.

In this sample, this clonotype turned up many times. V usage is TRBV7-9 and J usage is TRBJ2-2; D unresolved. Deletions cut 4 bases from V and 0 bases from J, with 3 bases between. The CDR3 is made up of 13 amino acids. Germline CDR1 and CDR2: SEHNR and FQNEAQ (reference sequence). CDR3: CASSSANTGELFF. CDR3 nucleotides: TGTGCCAGCAGCTCCGCGAACACCGGGGAGCTGTTTTTT.

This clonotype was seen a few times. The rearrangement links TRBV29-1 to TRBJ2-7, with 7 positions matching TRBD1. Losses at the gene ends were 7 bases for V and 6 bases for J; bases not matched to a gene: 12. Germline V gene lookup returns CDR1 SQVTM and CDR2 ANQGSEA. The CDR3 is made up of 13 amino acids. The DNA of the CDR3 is TGCAGCGCCCGGACAGGAAGTGCCTTCGAGCAGTACTTC. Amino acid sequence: CSARTGSAFEQYF.

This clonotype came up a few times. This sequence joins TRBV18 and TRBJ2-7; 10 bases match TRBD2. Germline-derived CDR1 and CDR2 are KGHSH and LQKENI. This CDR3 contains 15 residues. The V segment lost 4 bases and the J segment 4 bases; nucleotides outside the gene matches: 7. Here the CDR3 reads CASSLSAGGMYEQYF. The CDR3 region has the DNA TGTGCCAGCTCACTCTCAGCGGGAGGGATGTACGAGCAGTACTTC.

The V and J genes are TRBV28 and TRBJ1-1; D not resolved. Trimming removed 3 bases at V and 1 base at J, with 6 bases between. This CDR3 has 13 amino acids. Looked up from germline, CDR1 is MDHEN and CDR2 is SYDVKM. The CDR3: CASSFARNTEAFF. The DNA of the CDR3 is TGTGCCAGCAGTTTCGCGAGGAACACTGAAGCTTTCTTT. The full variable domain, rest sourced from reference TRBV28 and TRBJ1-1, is DVKVTQSSRYLVKRTGEKVFLECVQDMDHENMFWYRQDPGLGLRLIYFSYDVKMKEKGDIPEGYSVSREKKERFSLILESASTNQTSMYLCASSFARNTEAFFGQGTRLTVV.

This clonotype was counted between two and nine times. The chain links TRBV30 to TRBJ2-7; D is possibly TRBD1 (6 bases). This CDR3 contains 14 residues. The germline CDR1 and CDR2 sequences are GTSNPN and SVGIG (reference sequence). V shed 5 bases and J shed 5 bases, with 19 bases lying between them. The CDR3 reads CAWAVQAGAHEQYF. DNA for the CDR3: TGTGCCTGGGCTGTCCAGGCAGGGGCCCACGAGCAGTACTTC.

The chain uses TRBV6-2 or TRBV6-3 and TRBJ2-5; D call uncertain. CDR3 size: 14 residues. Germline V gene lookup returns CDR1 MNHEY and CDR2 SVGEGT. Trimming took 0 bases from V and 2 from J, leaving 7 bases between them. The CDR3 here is CASSYSRVQETQYF. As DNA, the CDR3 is TGTGCCAGCAGTTACTCCCGGGTTCAAGAGACCCAGTACTTC.

The CDR3 is CAIRDGGTLQYF. Written as DNA, the CDR3 is TGTGCCATCAGGGACGGGGGGACTCTTCAGTACTTC. This chain links TRBV10-3 with TRBJ2-4, with 7 bases identical to TRBD2. Germline CDR1 and CDR2: ENHRY and SYGVKD. CDR3 size: 12 residues. The V segment lost 6 bases and the J segment 11 bases; nucleotides outside the gene matches: 7.

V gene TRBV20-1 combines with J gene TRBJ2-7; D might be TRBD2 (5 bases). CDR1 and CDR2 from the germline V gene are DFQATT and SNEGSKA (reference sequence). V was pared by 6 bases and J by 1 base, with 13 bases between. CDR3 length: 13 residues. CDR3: CSARGQFSYEQYF. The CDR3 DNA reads TGCAGTGCCCGAGGGCAGTTTTCCTACGAGCAGTACTTC.

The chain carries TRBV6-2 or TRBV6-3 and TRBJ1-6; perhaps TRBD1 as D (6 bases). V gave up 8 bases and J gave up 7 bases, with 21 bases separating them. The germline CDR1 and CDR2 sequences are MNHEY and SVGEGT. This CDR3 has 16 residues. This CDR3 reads CASGLTGTRVNSPLHF. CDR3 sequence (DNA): TGTGCCAGCGGATTAACCGGGACAAGGGTAAATTCACCCCTCCACTTT.

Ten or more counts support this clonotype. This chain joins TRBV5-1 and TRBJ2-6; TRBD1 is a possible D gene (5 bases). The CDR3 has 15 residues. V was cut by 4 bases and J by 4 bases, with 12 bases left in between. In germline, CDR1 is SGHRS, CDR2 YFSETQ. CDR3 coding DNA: TGCGCCAGCAGCCACAGGAGTCCCGGGGCCAACGTCCTGACTTTC. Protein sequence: CASSHRSPGANVLTF.

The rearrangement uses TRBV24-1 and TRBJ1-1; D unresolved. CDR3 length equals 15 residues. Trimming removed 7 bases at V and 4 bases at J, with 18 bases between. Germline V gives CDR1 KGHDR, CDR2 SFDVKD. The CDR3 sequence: CATSQTGPSGTEAFF. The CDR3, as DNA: TGTGCCACCAGCCAAACCGGGCCCTCAGGCACTGAAGCTTTCTTT.

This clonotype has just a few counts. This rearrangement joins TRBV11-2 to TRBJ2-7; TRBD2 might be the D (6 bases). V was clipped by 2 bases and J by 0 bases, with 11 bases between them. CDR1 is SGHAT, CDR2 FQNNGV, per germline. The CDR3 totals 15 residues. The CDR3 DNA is TGTGCCAGCAGCTTACTCCCCGGGGGCTCCTACGAGCAGTACTTC. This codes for CASSLLPGGSYEQYF. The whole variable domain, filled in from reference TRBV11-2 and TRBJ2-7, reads EAGVAQSPRYKIIEKRQSVAFWCNPISGHATLYWYQQILGQGPKLLIQFQNNGVVDDSQLPKDRFSAERLKGVDSTLKIQPAKLEDSAVYLCASSLLPGGSYEQYFGPGTRLTVT.

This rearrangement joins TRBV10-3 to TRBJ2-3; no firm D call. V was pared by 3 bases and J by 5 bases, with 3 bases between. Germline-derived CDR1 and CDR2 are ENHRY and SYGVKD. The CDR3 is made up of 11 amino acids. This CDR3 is CAISEGDTQYF. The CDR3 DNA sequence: TGTGCCATCAGTGAAGGAGATACGCAGTATTTT.

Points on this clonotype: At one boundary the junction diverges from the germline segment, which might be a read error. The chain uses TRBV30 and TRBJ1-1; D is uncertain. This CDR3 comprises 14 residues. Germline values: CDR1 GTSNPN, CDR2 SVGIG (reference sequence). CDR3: CAWSGGPKNTEAFF. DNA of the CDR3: TGTGCCTGGAGTGGTGGGCCAAAGAACACTGAAGCTTTCTTC.

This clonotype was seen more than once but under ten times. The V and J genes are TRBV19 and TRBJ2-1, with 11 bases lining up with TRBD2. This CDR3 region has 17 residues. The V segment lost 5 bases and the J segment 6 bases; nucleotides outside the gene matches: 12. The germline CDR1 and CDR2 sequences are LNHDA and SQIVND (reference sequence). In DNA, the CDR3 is TGTGCCAGTAGTGTCCCCTTGGGACTAGCGGCGATCAATGAGCAGTTCTTC. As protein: CASSVPLGLAAINEQFF.

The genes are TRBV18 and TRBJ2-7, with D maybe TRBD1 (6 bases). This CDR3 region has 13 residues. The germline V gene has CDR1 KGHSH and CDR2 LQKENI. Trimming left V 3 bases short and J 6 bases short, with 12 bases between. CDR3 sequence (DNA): TGTGCCAGCTCACCCCACAGGGTAGGCGAGCAGTACTTC. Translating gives CASSPHRVGEQYF.

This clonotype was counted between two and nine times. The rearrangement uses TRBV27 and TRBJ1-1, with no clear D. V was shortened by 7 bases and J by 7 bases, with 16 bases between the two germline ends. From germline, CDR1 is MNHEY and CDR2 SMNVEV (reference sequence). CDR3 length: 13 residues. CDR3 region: CASTTLSGNEAFF. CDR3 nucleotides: TGTGCCAGCACCACTCTCAGCGGGAATGAAGCTTTCTTT.

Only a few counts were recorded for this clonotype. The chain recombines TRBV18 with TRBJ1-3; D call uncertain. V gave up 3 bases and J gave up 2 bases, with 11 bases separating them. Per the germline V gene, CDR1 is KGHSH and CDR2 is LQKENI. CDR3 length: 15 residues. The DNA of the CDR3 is TGTGCCAGCTCACCGGCAGCGTACACTGGAAACACCATATATTTT. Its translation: CASSPAAYTGNTIYF.

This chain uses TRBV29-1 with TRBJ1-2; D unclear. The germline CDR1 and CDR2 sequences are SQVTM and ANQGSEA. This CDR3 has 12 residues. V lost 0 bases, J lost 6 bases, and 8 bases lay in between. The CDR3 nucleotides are TGCAGCGTTGAAGATAGGGTGAATGGCTACACCTTC. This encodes CSVEDRVNGYTF.

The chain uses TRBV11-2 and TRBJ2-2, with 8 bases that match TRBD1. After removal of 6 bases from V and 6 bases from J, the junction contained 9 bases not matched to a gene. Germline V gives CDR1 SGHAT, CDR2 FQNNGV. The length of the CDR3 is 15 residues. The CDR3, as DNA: TGTGCCAGCAGTACTACCCAGGGGGCGCCCGGGGAGCTGTTTTTT. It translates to CASSTTQGAPGELFF.

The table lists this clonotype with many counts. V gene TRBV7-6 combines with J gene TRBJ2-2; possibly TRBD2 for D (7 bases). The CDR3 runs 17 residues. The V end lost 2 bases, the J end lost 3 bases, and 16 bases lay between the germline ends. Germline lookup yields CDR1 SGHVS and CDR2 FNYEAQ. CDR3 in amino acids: CASSLIPRGADTGELFF. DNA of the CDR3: TGTGCCAGCAGCTTAATCCCCCGGGGGGCAGACACCGGGGAGCTGTTTTTT.

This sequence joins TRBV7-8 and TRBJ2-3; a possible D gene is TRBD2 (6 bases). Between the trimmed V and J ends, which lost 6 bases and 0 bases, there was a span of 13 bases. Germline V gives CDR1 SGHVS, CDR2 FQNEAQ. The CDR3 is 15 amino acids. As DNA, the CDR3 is TGTGCCAGCAGGGGGTACGGGGGTAGCACAGATACGCAGTATTTT. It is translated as CASRGYGGSTDTQYF.

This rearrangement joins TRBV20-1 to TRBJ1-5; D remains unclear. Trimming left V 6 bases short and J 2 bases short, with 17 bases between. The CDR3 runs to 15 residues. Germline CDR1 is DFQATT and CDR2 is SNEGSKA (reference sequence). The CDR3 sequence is CSATSRIDGNQPQHF. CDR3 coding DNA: TGCAGTGCCACGTCCCGAATCGACGGCAATCAGCCCCAGCATTTT.